This T cell receptor beta chain originates from a study of cytotoxic CD8 clonotypes in ibrutinib-treated CLL. Study information: After median approximately 74 months, about 14 stayed in remission, about twelve progressed; responses roughly 25 partial, 2 complete. General study points: At ibrutinib response, clonality increased, and at progression it declined back toward baseline. Baseline clonality, above age-matched healthy donor levels, tracked circulating CD8+ T-cell counts.

Turning to this clone: Its antigen is not identified.

Deep sequencing aimed at 1 in 200,000 to 1 in 1 million T cells' resolution. Sequencing used immunoSEQ multiplex PCR; TCRdb keeps in-frame clones, though not all of them. The sample lists 270,000 or so clones, more than 70% occurring once. Germline CDR1 is SGHVS and CDR2 is FNYEAQ. V lost 1 base and J 3 bases, leaving 12 bases between the germline ends. The CDR3 runs to 15 residues. The rearrangement uses TRBV7-6 and TRBJ1-2; no clear D. The TCR originated in a human donor with chronic lymphocytic leukemia. Sequencing was performed on PBMCs, taken at disease progression, from a patient treated with ibrutinib. The CDR3 region has the DNA TGTGCCAGCAGCTTAGGGGGAGGCCGAGACTATGGCTACACCTTC. This codes for CASSLGGGRDYGYTF. Looking up the rest from reference TRBV7-6 and TRBJ1-2 gives the full variable domain: GAGVSQSPRYKVTKRGQDVALRCDPISGHVSLYWYRQALGQGPEFLTYFNYEAQQDKSGLPNDRFSAERPEGSISTLTIQRTEQRDSAMYRCASSLGGGRDYGYTFGSGTRLTVV.